This is a list of T cell receptor beta chains from one sample in a study of blood T cell repertoires in COVID-19. Here immunoSEQ multiplex PCR was the method, and the copy in TCRdb shows in-frame clones only, minus some. Of 350,000 to 400,000 clones in the sample, around 92% were seen once. The source material was peripheral blood. These receptors were collected from a woman younger than 45 with COVID-19, enrolled during active disease. The CDR3 runs from the conserved cysteine through the conserved F or W. Fields, in order: V gene, clone size, D gene, J gene, CDR3 DNA, CDR3 protein. The D gene is left open where the match is weak. Some rows have no size entry. The others give once, few or many, or a class for an expanded clone.

v_call: TRBV11-3
clone_size: once
d_call: .
j_call: TRBJ2-3
cdr3_nt: TGTGCCAGCAGCTTAGAAGTCGACAGGTCCACAGATACGCAGTATTTT
cdr3_aa: CASSLEVDRSTDTQYF

v_call: TRBV6-2/TRBV6-3
clone_size: .
d_call: TRBD1
j_call: TRBJ1-4
cdr3_nt: TGTGCCAGCAGTTACCCGGACAGGGGAGAGACCAATGAAAAACTGTTTTTT
cdr3_aa: CASSYPDRGETNEKLFF

v_call: TRBV4-1
clone_size: .
d_call: .
j_call: TRBJ2-2
cdr3_nt: TGCGCCAGCAGTCAAAGGGGTCTCGGGTCCGGGGAGCTGTTTTTT
cdr3_aa: CASSQRGLGSGELFF

v_call: TRBV5-1
clone_size: .
d_call: TRBD2
j_call: TRBJ2-1
cdr3_nt: TGCGCCAGCGGTCTACTAGCGGGGGGCGACAATGAGCAGTTCTTC
cdr3_aa: CASGLLAGGDNEQFF

v_call: TRBV6-2/TRBV6-3
clone_size: .
d_call: .
j_call: TRBJ1-6
cdr3_nt: TGTGCCAGCAGCTCAGGGCCTTCCTATAATTCACCCCTCCACTTT
cdr3_aa: CASSSGPSYNSPLHF

v_call: TRBV6-5
clone_size: .
d_call: .
j_call: TRBJ1-1
cdr3_nt: TGTGCCAGCAGTTACGGTTTGAGGGTGAACACTGAAGCTTTCTTT
cdr3_aa: CASSYGLRVNTEAFF

v_call: TRBV6-2/TRBV6-3
clone_size: few
d_call: .
j_call: TRBJ1-1
cdr3_nt: TGTGCCAGCAGTTACGGGGGAGGAACTGAAGCTTTCTTT
cdr3_aa: CASSYGGGTEAFF

v_call: TRBV29-1
clone_size: once
d_call: .
j_call: TRBJ2-6
cdr3_nt: TGCAGCGTTGCCCCCGGTACCTCTGGGGCCAACGTCCTGACTTTC
cdr3_aa: CSVAPGTSGANVLTF

v_call: TRBV15
clone_size: .
d_call: .
j_call: TRBJ1-1
cdr3_nt: TGTGCCACCAGCAGAAACTATCAGGGGAACACTGAAGCTTTCTTT
cdr3_aa: CATSRNYQGNTEAFF

v_call: TRBV10-2
clone_size: .
d_call: .
j_call: TRBJ1-1
cdr3_nt: TGCGCCAGCCAGGACAATCGACACTCGAGCACTGAAGCTTTCTTT
cdr3_aa: CASQDNRHSSTEAFF

v_call: TRBV2
clone_size: once
d_call: .
j_call: TRBJ2-3
cdr3_nt: TGTGCCAGCAGTGAGTGGTCCACTAGCACAGATACGCAGTATTTT
cdr3_aa: CASSEWSTSTDTQYF

v_call: TRBV7-8
clone_size: .
d_call: TRBD2
j_call: TRBJ2-1
cdr3_nt: TGTGCCAGCAGCTTGGAGCGGCTAGCGGGGGGGTGGAGCTCCTACAATGAGCAGTTCTTC
cdr3_aa: CASSLERLAGGWSSYNEQFF

v_call: TRBV10-3
clone_size: once
d_call: TRBD1
j_call: TRBJ1-5
cdr3_nt: TGTGCCATCAGCCCAGACGGGACAGGGGGCCAGCCCCAGCATTTT
cdr3_aa: CAISPDGTGGQPQHF

v_call: TRBV6-4
clone_size: .
d_call: .
j_call: TRBJ1-6
cdr3_nt: TGTGCCAGCAGTGACATGGACGGAGGTCATTCACCCCTCCACTTT
cdr3_aa: CASSDMDGGHSPLHF

v_call: TRBV7-9
clone_size: .
d_call: .
j_call: TRBJ1-6
cdr3_nt: TGTGCCAGCAGCTTAGGAGATTATAATTCACCCCTCCACTTT
cdr3_aa: CASSLGDYNSPLHF

v_call: TRBV5-4
clone_size: once
d_call: TRBD1
j_call: TRBJ2-5
cdr3_nt: TGTGCCAGCAGCTTGGGGGGGACAGGCCAAGAGACCCAGTACTTC
cdr3_aa: CASSLGGTGQETQYF

v_call: TRBV7-9
clone_size: .
d_call: .
j_call: TRBJ2-7
cdr3_nt: TGTGCCAGCAGTTTCCGACGGGGTAGTGGCGACGAGCAGTACTTC
cdr3_aa: CASSFRRGSGDEQYF

v_call: TRBV7-9
clone_size: few
d_call: .
j_call: TRBJ2-2
cdr3_nt: TGTGCCAGCAGCTGGGGACTGGATTTTACCGGGGAGCTGTTTTTT
cdr3_aa: CASSWGLDFTGELFF

v_call: TRBV10-2
clone_size: .
d_call: TRBD1
j_call: TRBJ1-2
cdr3_nt: TGCGCCAGCAGAGAGACAGGGGACTATGGCTACACCTTC
cdr3_aa: CASRETGDYGYTF

v_call: TRBV4-3
clone_size: .
d_call: TRBD1
j_call: TRBJ1-1
cdr3_nt: TGCGCCAGCAGCCAAGCAGCGGACAGGGGGCCGGGACCCGAAGCTTTCTTT
cdr3_aa: CASSQAADRGPGPEAFF

v_call: TRBV5-3
clone_size: .
d_call: .
j_call: TRBJ1-2
cdr3_nt: TGTGCCAGAAGCTTGCCAGGCCGGGGCTACACCTTC
cdr3_aa: CARSLPGRGYTF

v_call: TRBV5-5
clone_size: few
d_call: .
j_call: TRBJ1-6
cdr3_nt: TGTGCCAGCAGCACCCTGCGGAACAATTCACCCCTCCACTTT
cdr3_aa: CASSTLRNNSPLHF

v_call: TRBV5-1
clone_size: .
d_call: TRBD1
j_call: TRBJ2-7
cdr3_nt: TGCGCCAGCAGCACAACGACAGGGGTCTACGAGCAGTACTTC
cdr3_aa: CASSTTTGVYEQYF

v_call: TRBV13
clone_size: .
d_call: .
j_call: TRBJ1-6
cdr3_nt: TGTGCCAGCAGCTCGATTTTAGGGGTTAGCTCCTATAATTCACCCCTCCACTTT
cdr3_aa: CASSSILGVSSYNSPLHF

v_call: TRBV21-1
clone_size: .
d_call: .
j_call: TRBJ2-7
cdr3_nt: TGTGCCAGCAGCAAAGTTTCGGTTAGGTCAGGTCTTGGAGACAGGGTATCCTACGAGCAGTACTTC
cdr3_aa: CASSKVSVRSGLGDRVSYEQYF

v_call: TRBV21-1
clone_size: .
d_call: .
j_call: TRBJ1-6
cdr3_nt: TGTGCCAGCAGCAAATGCCCGGGACAGGGCGATTCACCCCTCCACTTT
cdr3_aa: CASSKCPGQGDSPLHF

v_call: TRBV2
clone_size: .
d_call: TRBD1
j_call: TRBJ1-1
cdr3_nt: TGTGCCAGCAGCAAACAGACAGGGTCGGTGAACACTGAAGCTTTCTTT
cdr3_aa: CASSKQTGSVNTEAFF

v_call: TRBV30
clone_size: .
d_call: TRBD1
j_call: TRBJ2-7
cdr3_nt: TGTGCCTGGGGGAATCCGGGACAGGGGAAGAGGGGCTCCTACGAGCAGTACTTC
cdr3_aa: CAWGNPGQGKRGSYEQYF

v_call: TRBV28
clone_size: .
d_call: TRBD1
j_call: TRBJ1-2
cdr3_nt: TGTGCCAGCAGTTTCCCTCTCGGGACAGATGCCGATGGCTACACCTTC
cdr3_aa: CASSFPLGTDADGYTF

v_call: TRBV3-1/TRBV3-2
clone_size: .
d_call: TRBD1
j_call: TRBJ2-1
cdr3_nt: TGTGCCAGCAGCTGGCAGACAGGGGTGGGCAATGAGCAGTTCTTC
cdr3_aa: CASSWQTGVGNEQFF

v_call: TRBV6-5
clone_size: .
d_call: TRBD1
j_call: TRBJ2-3
cdr3_nt: TGTGCCAGCAGAGAGGACAGGGGGAGAGATACGCAGTATTTT
cdr3_aa: CASREDRGRDTQYF

v_call: TRBV2
clone_size: few
d_call: .
j_call: TRBJ2-5
cdr3_nt: TGTGCCAGCTCCCGGGACAACCAAGAGACCCAGTACTTC
cdr3_aa: CASSRDNQETQYF

v_call: TRBV6-2/TRBV6-3
clone_size: .
d_call: .
j_call: TRBJ1-5
cdr3_nt: TGTGCCAGCAGCCTTCGGAGGGCGTCCCTAGATAGCAATCAGCCCCAGCATTTT
cdr3_aa: CASSLRRASLDSNQPQHF

v_call: TRBV28
clone_size: .
d_call: .
j_call: TRBJ1-6
cdr3_nt: TGTGCCAGCAGTCCCCCCGGGGGGACTAATTCACCCCTCCACTTT
cdr3_aa: CASSPPGGTNSPLHF

v_call: TRBV4-2
clone_size: medium-sized
d_call: TRBD2
j_call: TRBJ2-1
cdr3_nt: TGTGCCAGCAGCCAAGATCTAAGCGGGGCCTACAATGAGCAGTTCTTC
cdr3_aa: CASSQDLSGAYNEQFF

v_call: TRBV6-1
clone_size: .
d_call: .
j_call: TRBJ2-1
cdr3_nt: TGTGCCAGCAGTGAGATAGTGGGAGGTTACGGGGCGGAGCAGTTCTTC
cdr3_aa: CASSEIVGGYGAEQFF

v_call: TRBV6-5
clone_size: .
d_call: TRBD1
j_call: TRBJ2-2
cdr3_nt: TGTGCCAGCAGTTACGGGCAGGGGGCCGGGGAGCTGTTTTTT
cdr3_aa: CASSYGQGAGELFF

v_call: TRBV1
clone_size: .
d_call: .
j_call: TRBJ1-1
cdr3_nt: TGCACCAGCAGCCAAGAGGAGGGTTTATCCCCATTGGACACTGAAGCTTTCTTT
cdr3_aa: CTSSQEEGLSPLDTEAFF

v_call: TRBV28
clone_size: once
d_call: TRBD1
j_call: TRBJ2-2
cdr3_nt: TGTGCCAGCAGTTTCTTTCCGGGACAGGCGAACACCGGGGAGCTGTTTTTT
cdr3_aa: CASSFFPGQANTGELFF

v_call: TRBV5-1
clone_size: .
d_call: TRBD1
j_call: TRBJ1-3
cdr3_nt: TGCGCCAGCGGAAGAACGGCAGGGGGCTCTGGAAACACCATATATTTT
cdr3_aa: CASGRTAGGSGNTIYF

v_call: TRBV6-2/TRBV6-3
clone_size: once
d_call: TRBD1
j_call: TRBJ1-5
cdr3_nt: TGTGCCAGCAGCAGCAGTTACAGGGGTGGGAGCAATCAGCCCCAGCATTTT
cdr3_aa: CASSSSYRGGSNQPQHF

v_call: TRBV12-3/TRBV12-4
clone_size: .
d_call: .
j_call: TRBJ2-1
cdr3_nt: TGTGCCAGCCGGGGGTCTTGGGACAATGAGCAGTTCTTC
cdr3_aa: CASRGSWDNEQFF

v_call: TRBV5-8
clone_size: .
d_call: .
j_call: TRBJ2-4
cdr3_nt: TGTGCCAGCAGCCTGGGGCAGGGGAGTGGGGACATTCAGTACTTC
cdr3_aa: CASSLGQGSGDIQYF

v_call: TRBV5-6
clone_size: .
d_call: .
j_call: TRBJ2-7
cdr3_nt: TGTGCCAGCAGCTGGGGAGGATCCTACGAGCAGTACTTC
cdr3_aa: CASSWGGSYEQYF

v_call: TRBV4-1
clone_size: .
d_call: .
j_call: TRBJ2-7
cdr3_nt: TGCGCCAGCAGCCAACGGTCGGGTGGCTCCTACGAGCAGTACTTC
cdr3_aa: CASSQRSGGSYEQYF

v_call: TRBV6-5
clone_size: .
d_call: TRBD2
j_call: TRBJ2-1
cdr3_nt: TGTGCCAGCAGTTATGATGTATTAGCGGGAGTGGTGCAGTTCTTC
cdr3_aa: CASSYDVLAGVVQFF

v_call: TRBV9
clone_size: .
d_call: .
j_call: TRBJ1-3
cdr3_nt: TGTGCCAGCAGCCGGGACTCAAGCTCTGGAAACACCATATATTTT
cdr3_aa: CASSRDSSSGNTIYF

v_call: TRBV6-2/TRBV6-3
clone_size: .
d_call: TRBD2
j_call: TRBJ2-3
cdr3_nt: TGTGCCAGCAGTTACCCCCTAGCGGGGGGTCGCACAGATACGCAGTATTTT
cdr3_aa: CASSYPLAGGRTDTQYF

v_call: TRBV2
clone_size: .
d_call: .
j_call: TRBJ2-4
cdr3_nt: TGTGCCAGCAGCTCCGGGAGGGGGCGCCAGGTTGGCCTAGCCAAAAACATTCAGTACTTC
cdr3_aa: CASSSGRGRQVGLAKNIQYF

v_call: TRBV28
clone_size: .
d_call: .
j_call: TRBJ1-2
cdr3_nt: TGTGCCAGCAGGCCCCCAGGGGCAGGGGAGAACTATGGCTACACCTTC
cdr3_aa: CASRPPGAGENYGYTF

v_call: TRBV14
clone_size: .
d_call: .
j_call: TRBJ1-1
cdr3_nt: TGTGCCAGCAGCCAAGTTGGTGGTATTGTAGACACTGAAGCTTTCTTT
cdr3_aa: CASSQVGGIVDTEAFF

v_call: TRBV18
clone_size: .
d_call: TRBD1
j_call: TRBJ2-6
cdr3_nt: TGTGCCAGCTCCCGGGACAGGGATCCCTCTGGGGCCAACGTCCTGACTTTC
cdr3_aa: CASSRDRDPSGANVLTF

v_call: TRBV7-8
clone_size: .
d_call: TRBD1
j_call: TRBJ1-1
cdr3_nt: TGTGCCAGCAGACCCCCCGGACAGGGGAACACTGAAGCTTTCTTT
cdr3_aa: CASRPPGQGNTEAFF

v_call: TRBV10-1
clone_size: .
d_call: TRBD1
j_call: TRBJ2-3
cdr3_nt: TGCGCCAGCACCCTCAGGGACAGGGAGACAGATACGCAGTATTTT
cdr3_aa: CASTLRDRETDTQYF

v_call: TRBV29-1
clone_size: .
d_call: .
j_call: TRBJ2-2
cdr3_nt: TGCAGCGTTAGCCGGAACACCGGGGAGCTGTTTTTT
cdr3_aa: CSVSRNTGELFF

v_call: TRBV7-9
clone_size: .
d_call: TRBD2
j_call: TRBJ2-1
cdr3_nt: TGTGCCAGCAGCTTAGTAGGGAGGGCCTTTCACAATGAGCAGTTCTTC
cdr3_aa: CASSLVGRAFHNEQFF

v_call: TRBV7-2
clone_size: .
d_call: TRBD2
j_call: TRBJ2-1
cdr3_nt: TGTGCCAGCAGCTGGCCGGGACTAGCGAGCTACAATGAGCAGTTCTTC
cdr3_aa: CASSWPGLASYNEQFF

v_call: TRBV5-1
clone_size: .
d_call: TRBD1
j_call: TRBJ2-7
cdr3_nt: TGCGCCAGCAGCTTGGGACAGGGGGCCTACGAGCAGTACTTC
cdr3_aa: CASSLGQGAYEQYF

v_call: TRBV12-5
clone_size: .
d_call: .
j_call: TRBJ1-5
cdr3_nt: TGTGCTAGTGCCCCCGGTCCCGGGCCGGCCAGGGGTCAGCCCCAGCATTTT
cdr3_aa: CASAPGPGPARGQPQHF

v_call: TRBV7-9
clone_size: once
d_call: .
j_call: TRBJ1-1
cdr3_nt: TGTGCCAGCAGCTTAAGCAGGGGTCACACTGAAGCTTTCTTT
cdr3_aa: CASSLSRGHTEAFF